One sample yielded the 17 T cell receptor beta chains listed below, sequenced in a study of PD-L1 blockade in urothelial cancer. Assay used: immunoSEQ multiplex PCR; TCRdb lists only in-frame clones, some missing. Of some 97,000 clones listed, 90% to 95% were seen once; the top ten hold about 0.91%. This material consisted of PBMCs, taken around atezolizumab (anti-PD-L1) treatment. The receptor set was obtained from a woman older than 75 with urothelial cancer.

The CDR3 nucleotides are TGCGCCAGCAGGACAGGACCCCTTACTCCCTATGGCTACACCTTC. Amino acid sequence: CASRTGPLTPYGYTF. The chain has TRBV5-1 and TRBJ1-2, with a weak D call TRBD1 (6 bases). Germline CDR1 and CDR2: SGHRS and YFSETQ. This CDR3 has 15 residues. The germline V and J ends were trimmed by 5 bases and 4 bases, with 18 bases remaining between them.

V usage is TRBV6-1 and J usage is TRBJ2-3; D unclear. CDR1 MNHNS and CDR2 SASEGT come from the germline V gene. Trimming removed 7 bases at V and 2 bases at J, with 13 bases between. This CDR3 contains 14 residues. This chain's CDR3 is CASKATAHTDTQYF. The CDR3 coding sequence is TGTGCCAGCAAAGCGACTGCCCACACAGATACGCAGTATTTT.

The V gene is TRBV28, the J gene TRBJ1-2; a weak D match, TRBD1 (6 bases). Germline CDR1 MDHEN, CDR2 SYDVKM. The CDR3 loop spans 14 amino acids. The V end lost 7 bases, the J end lost 6 bases, and 18 bases lay between the germline ends. In DNA, the CDR3 is TGTGCCAGCAAACGGGCGGGGGGCGGCGATGGCTACACCTTC. Protein sequence: CASKRAGGGDGYTF.

This clone was detected only a few times. The V and J genes are TRBV7-9 and TRBJ1-1; D not certain. The germline V and J ends were trimmed by 1 base and 6 bases, with 9 bases remaining between them. The V gene's germline CDR1 is SEHNR and CDR2 FQNEAQ (reference sequence). This CDR3 comprises 13 residues. The CDR3, as DNA: TGTGCCAGCAGCTTAGGTATTGTCGCTGAAGCTTTCTTT. It translates to CASSLGIVAEAFF.

The rearrangement links TRBV30 to TRBJ2-7; possible D gene TRBD2, 6 bases. Between the trimmed V and J ends, which lost 0 bases and 9 bases, there was a span of 12 bases. CDR1 and CDR2 from the germline V gene are GTSNPN and SVGIG (reference sequence). The CDR3 is 12 amino acids. The CDR3 DNA reads as TGTGCCTGGAGTGTACTGGGGGGATTGCAGTACTTC. It specifies CAWSVLGGLQYF.

The chain recombines TRBV9 with TRBJ1-2; D is uncertain. This CDR3 contains 13 residues. CDR1 is SGDLS and CDR2 is YYNGEE in the germline V gene. The V and J ends lost 4 bases and 6 bases respectively, with 13 bases between them. The CDR3 region is CASSTTPLDGYTF. CDR3 DNA: TGTGCCAGCAGCACCACTCCTTTGGATGGCTACACCTTC.

V usage is TRBV4-2 and J usage is TRBJ1-4; D uncertain. The germline CDR1 and CDR2 sequences are LGHNA and YNFKEQ. This CDR3 spans 13 amino acids. V was pared by 0 bases and J by 14 bases, with 13 bases between. The CDR3 loop reads CASSQESGLWLFF. Here the CDR3 DNA reads TGTGCCAGCAGCCAAGAGTCGGGTTTATGGCTGTTTTTT.

CDR3 in amino acids: CASSIQNTGELFF. The CDR3 DNA follows: TGTGCCAGCAGCATTCAGAACACCGGGGAGCTGTTTTTT. V is TRBV5-4 and J is TRBJ2-2; no clear D. This CDR3 is built from 13 residues. V lost 4 bases to trimming and J lost 1 base, with 5 bases between them. From germline, CDR1 is SGHNT and CDR2 YYREEE (reference sequence).

The chain recombines TRBV6-5 with TRBJ1-1, with 8 positions matching TRBD1. Looked up from germline, CDR1 is MNHEY and CDR2 is SVGAGI. V lost 8 bases to trimming and J lost 2 bases; unmatched junction nucleotides: 7. There are 14 residues in the CDR3. CDR3 loop: CASGEQGGNTEAFF. CDR3 DNA sequence: TGTGCCAGCGGGGAACAGGGGGGTAACACTGAAGCTTTCTTT.

The chain carries TRBV29-1 and TRBJ1-1; 9 bases are shared with TRBD1. Trimming removed 6 bases from V and 0 bases from J; junction bases left unmatched: 2. The CDR3 is made up of 13 amino acids. Germline loops: CDR1 SQVTM, CDR2 ANQGSEA. The CDR3 reads CSVGTGMNTEAFF. In nucleotides, the CDR3 is TGCAGCGTAGGGACAGGGATGAACACTGAAGCTTTCTTT.

The rearrangement uses TRBV5-1 and TRBJ2-3, with D maybe TRBD2 (5 bases). Germline assignment: CDR1 SGHRS and CDR2 YFSETQ. The length of the CDR3 is 15 residues. V gave up 4 bases and J gave up 2 bases, with 14 bases separating them. CDR3 amino acids: CASSPLGVNTDTQYF. DNA of the CDR3: TGCGCCAGCAGCCCTTTGGGAGTTAACACAGATACGCAGTATTTT.

V is TRBV10-2 and J is TRBJ2-7; D is possibly TRBD1 (6 bases). Germline loops: CDR1 WSHSY, CDR2 SAAADI. The V gene lost 7 bases and the J gene lost 0 bases, with 16 bases spanning the gap. CDR3 length: 15 amino acids. CDR3 sequence (DNA): TGCGCCAGCACCACGGACAGCAGAAGCTCCTACGAGCAGTACTTC. This codes for CASTTDSRSSYEQYF.

The rearrangement uses TRBV6-5 and TRBJ2-7, with a tentative D call TRBD2 (6 bases). The length of the CDR3 is 13 residues. Germline values: CDR1 MNHEY, CDR2 SVGAGI. The V end was cut by 6 bases, the J end by 7 bases, with 16 bases between. The CDR3 loop is CASSQGTGGEQYF. CDR3 nucleotide sequence: TGTGCCAGCAGCCAAGGGACCGGAGGGGAGCAGTACTTC.

This sequence joins TRBV7-2 and TRBJ2-5, with TRBD2 matching over 11 bases. Germline V gives CDR1 SGHTA, CDR2 FQGNSA. V gave up 4 bases and J gave up 1 base; unmatched junction bases: 2. This CDR3 contains 15 residues. The CDR3 sequence: CASSSGTSGQETQYF. The CDR3, as DNA: TGTGCCAGCAGCTCCGGGACTAGCGGCCAAGAGACCCAGTACTTC.

The chain joins TRBV28 to TRBJ2-1; TRBD2 is a possible D gene (5 bases). This CDR3 has 14 amino acids. The V and J ends lost 10 bases and 4 bases respectively, with 17 bases between them. Germline V gene lookup returns CDR1 MDHEN and CDR2 SYDVKM. CDR3 coding DNA: TGTGCCACTTCCAGGACTCACCTTTACAATGAGCAGTTCTTC. Its translation is CATSRTHLYNEQFF.

This chain links TRBV29-1 with TRBJ2-3, with D hard to call. The CDR3 loop spans 14 amino acids. The germline gives CDR1 SQVTM, CDR2 ANQGSEA. The V end lost 2 bases, the J end lost 1 base, and 10 bases lay between the germline ends. The CDR3 region has the DNA TGCAGCGTTGAAACTCTCCACGGCACAGATACGCAGTATTTT. Its protein product is CSVETLHGTDTQYF.

The chain couples TRBV30 to TRBJ2-3; the match to TRBD2 covers 11 bases. Trimming at V came to 0 bases and at J to 5 bases, leaving 4 bases not matched to a gene. The CDR3 runs 15 residues. Looked up from germline, CDR1 is GTSNPN and CDR2 is SVGIG (reference sequence). The CDR3: CAWSVGLAGGDTQYF. The CDR3 nucleotides are TGTGCCTGGAGTGTAGGACTAGCGGGTGGAGATACGCAGTATTTT.